These T cell receptor beta chains were read from a single sample in a study of blood T cell repertoires in COVID-19. Libraries were prepared by immunoSEQ multiplex PCR; TCRdb keeps only in-frame clonotypes and omits some of them. The sample gives more than 70,000 clones, about nine tenths of which show up once; 4.5% to 5.5% is in the top ten. What was sequenced was peripheral blood. These TCRs come from a man aged 45-65 years with active or convalescent COVID-19. Both conserved end residues are part of each CDR3. The size of a clone is reported for some rows only, either as once, few or many, or as a class for expanded clones.

clone_size | v_call | cdr3_aa
. | TRBV7-2 | CASSLGDRGQETQYF
. | TRBV9 | CASSVGGQINSPLHF
. | TRBV11-3 | CASSLATSGGAGTGELFF
. | TRBV18 | CASSPPSAGAIETQYF
. | TRBV18 | CASSPSGTGMDTEAFF
. | TRBV5-1 | CASRTSGGFTDTQYF
. | TRBV6-2/TRBV6-3 | CASSLSAGELFF
. | TRBV2 | CASRGGTGYTF
once | TRBV11-2 | CASSLERGLGGNTIYF
. | TRBV7-6 | CASSFGTGGETQYF
. | TRBV18 | CASSPPGDSEKLFF
. | TRBV9 | CASSARPTGGVETQYF
. | TRBV5-4 | CASSLGGSHEQFF
. | TRBV4-1 | CASSQARDRGSGGELFF
. | TRBV6-2/TRBV6-3 | CASSLLQGASTDTQYF